This T cell receptor beta chain was documented in a study of blood T cells in healthy people across ages (dated by TCRdb to the mid-2010s). Some background on the complete study: In model experiments, template switching captured roughly one uniquely barcoded TCR beta cDNA molecule for every two T cells. To track age-related changes in TCR beta repertoire diversity, the study relied on deep sequencing normalized with unique cDNA molecular identifiers. The donors were split into four age groups: young (average 16 years), middle-aged (39), aged (62) and long-lived (about 82). To avoid experimental bias, donors of different ages were spread randomly across the sequencing lanes. Using the same blood draw, the study looked at two additional independent replicas of 1 million unique cDNA reads for two donors, one aged 18 to 29 and the other aged 80 or older. Broad study findings and their caveats: Observed TCR beta diversity per million T cells fell roughly linearly with age, and a significant reduction was already apparent by age roughly 40. Compared with the aged group, the long-lived group had more naive CD4+ T cells, fewer expanded clones and increased TCR diversity, suggesting age selection. Since profiling was done on bulk unsorted PBMCs, naive and antigen-experienced compartments could not be conclusively compared. Because the CMV infection status of the donors was unknown, age-related changes in expanded clonotypes may potentially have been confounded. Estimates of total diversity from one million sequenced T cells were regarded as lower bounds and underestimates. Observed TCR beta diversity correlated strongly with the percentage of naive T cells measured by flow cytometry.

The library came from 5' RACE. The data were produced on an Illumina HiSeq 2500. The second PCR ran for roughly 6 to 11 cycles and used a J-beta primer mix along with a sample-barcoded 5' primer. Each TCR beta cDNA molecule received a unique molecular identifier from a template-switch 5' adaptor carrying 12 random nucleotides. Each sample yielded at least 2.5 million CDR3-containing paired-end reads. All of the RNA was converted into first-strand cDNA using the Mint cDNA synthesis kit, with a TRBC-specific oligonucleotide serving as the primer. After uracil-DNA glycosylase treatment, a first 18-cycle PCR used universal primers M1SS and BC2_uni_R on all cDNA. For the original study's pipeline: For normalization, 1 million high-quality reads, each with a distinct molecular identifier, were randomly selected from each sample. Instead of being binned into consensus sequences, reads with shared molecular identifiers were discarded. MiTCR, run with a Q25 quality threshold and the strictest error-elimination algorithm, handled CDR3 identification, clonotype clustering and error correction. Lower-bound total TCR beta diversity was estimated with a nonparametric unseen species model using Euler transformation. TCRdb's own reprocessing of the public reads used fastp at Q25 and MiXCR and kept productive beta chains. Rows are combined by CDR3 protein, so each entry shows the most common genes and DNA. V and J calls and clone size were set by TCRdb, not the authors. This sample is represented by approximately 320,000 distinct CDR3 sequences; 25% to 30% of them were singletons. Of the sample, 29% falls within the top ten clones.

From the cysteine through the phenylalanine, the CDR3 covers 16 amino acids. Only CDR3 DNA is held: 48 bases, read in frame from base 1. CDR1 and CDR2 are read off the germline V gene as SQVTM and ANQGSEA. The junction shows trimming of 6 bases on V and 4 bases on J, and the gene matches do not reach 9 bases of it. This clonotype was counted a few times. No antigen is known for it. No quality values exist for individual bases; no much larger clone is one base distant. The approximately 39 donors, aged about 6 to 90 years, were systemically healthy Caucasian individuals from Russia. Around 10 milliliters of peripheral blood were drawn from each donor into EDTA-treated Vacutainer tubes. PBMCs were isolated by Ficoll-Paque density-gradient centrifugation, with at least 6 million obtained per sample. Trizol reagent was used to extract total RNA from the PBMCs, yielding at least 5.5 micrograms per sample. For every donor, flow cytometry on a PBMC aliquot measured the percentage of naive CD45RAhigh/CD27high T cells.

The sequenced material came from blood. The V gene is TRBV29-1 and the J gene is TRBJ2-3; 14 junctional bases match TRBD2. This receptor was identified in a woman in her 70s in good health. The CDR3 loop reads CSVHGTSGSEADTQYF. In nucleotide form, the sequence is TGCAGCGTACACGGGACTAGCGGGAGTGAGGCAGATACGCAGTATTTT.